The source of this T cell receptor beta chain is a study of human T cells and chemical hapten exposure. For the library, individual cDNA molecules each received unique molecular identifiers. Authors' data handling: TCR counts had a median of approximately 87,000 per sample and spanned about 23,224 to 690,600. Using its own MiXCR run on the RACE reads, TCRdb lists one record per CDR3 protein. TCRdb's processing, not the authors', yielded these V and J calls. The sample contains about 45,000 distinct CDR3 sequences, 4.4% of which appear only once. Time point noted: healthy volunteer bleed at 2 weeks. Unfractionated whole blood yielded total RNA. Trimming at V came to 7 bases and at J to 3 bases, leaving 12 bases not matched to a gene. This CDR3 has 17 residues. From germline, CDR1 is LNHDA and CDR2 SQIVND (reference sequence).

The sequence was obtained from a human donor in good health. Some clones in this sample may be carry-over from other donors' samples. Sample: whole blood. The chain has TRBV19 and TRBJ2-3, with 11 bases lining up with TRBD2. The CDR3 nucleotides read TGTGCCAGTACGCCGGGACTAGCGGCGGTGGGGACAGATACGCAGTATTTT. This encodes CASTPGLAAVGTDTQYF.